Shown below are 10 T cell receptor beta chains from a single sample sequenced in a study of T cell changes during pregnancy in multiple sclerosis. Assay used: immunoSEQ multiplex PCR; TCRdb lists only in-frame clones, some missing. This table holds some 59,000 clones, 90% found once. Specimen: peripheral blood, collected in the third trimester of pregnancy. These receptors all stem from a female donor in good health, enrolled as a control in a pregnancy study.

J is TRBJ1-5 and V is TRBV2; the D gene is possibly TRBD1 (6 bases). The CDR3 runs to 13 residues. Trimming took 6 bases from V and 2 from J, leaving 8 bases between them. The V gene's germline CDR1 is SNHLY and CDR2 FYNNEI. CDR3 loop: CASRSGGNQPQHF. The CDR3 DNA reads TGTGCCAGCAGATCAGGGGGCAATCAGCCCCAGCATTTT.

V usage is TRBV5-1 and J usage is TRBJ2-7; 8 bases align to TRBD2. J was trimmed by 0 bases and V by 8 bases; bases with no gene match: 7. The CDR3 sequence is 14 residues long. Germline-derived CDR1 and CDR2 are SGHRS and YFSETQ. CDR3 coding DNA: TGCGCCAGTCGGCCGGGGGGGAGCTCCTACGAGCAGTACTTC. Amino acids: CASRPGGSSYEQYF.

The gene calls are TRBV5-1 and TRBJ2-7; 7 nucleotides line up with TRBD1. Trimming removed 7 bases from V and 1 base from J; junction bases left unmatched: 5. The CDR3 extends over 13 amino acids. Germline V gene lookup returns CDR1 SGHRS and CDR2 YFSETQ. CDR3 sequence: CASRTGGSYEQYF. The CDR3, as DNA: TGCGCCAGCCGGACAGGAGGTTCCTACGAGCAGTACTTC.

This sequence joins TRBV6-4 and TRBJ1-2; D perhaps matches TRBD1 (5 bases). The V gene's germline CDR1 is MRHNA and CDR2 SNTAGT. This CDR3 has 15 residues. V shed 3 bases and J shed 2 bases, with 13 bases lying between them. CDR3 DNA sequence: TGTGCCAGCAGTGAGGGGCCGAACGCAAACTATGGCTACACCTTC. Protein product: CASSEGPNANYGYTF.

The chain recombines TRBV9 with TRBJ1-5; no clear D. The CDR3 loop spans 15 amino acids. V lost 4 bases and J 3 bases, leaving 14 bases between the germline ends. Per the germline V gene, CDR1 is SGDLS and CDR2 is YYNGEE. The CDR3 spells CASSPDGRFNQPQHF. The CDR3, as DNA: TGTGCCAGCAGCCCGGACGGGAGGTTCAATCAGCCCCAGCATTTT. The whole variable domain, remainder taken from reference TRBV9 and TRBJ1-5, is DSGVTQTPKHLITATGQRVTLRCSPRSGDLSVYWYQQSLDQGLQFLIQYYNGEERAKGNILERFSAQQFPDLHSELNLSSLELGDSALYFCASSPDGRFNQPQHFGDGTRLSIL.

The chain joins TRBV6-5 to TRBJ1-1, with 9 bases aligning to TRBD1. Germline CDR1 and CDR2: MNHEY and SVGAGI. The CDR3 loop spans 12 amino acids. The ends lost 6 bases at V and 11 bases at J; junction bases unmatched: 7. This CDR3 is CASRDRGFWAFF. CDR3 nucleotides: TGTGCCAGCAGAGACAGGGGGTTCTGGGCTTTCTTT.

The V call is TRBV11-3, the J call TRBJ2-1; D is unclear. CDR3 size: 16 residues. The germline V and J ends were trimmed by 0 bases and 0 bases, with 9 bases remaining between them. Germline-derived CDR1 and CDR2 are SGHNT and YENEEA. The CDR3: CASSLDPASSYNEQFF. In DNA, the CDR3 is TGTGCCAGCAGCTTAGATCCAGCTAGCTCCTACAATGAGCAGTTCTTC.

This rearrangement joins TRBV5-4 to TRBJ1-2, with TRBD1 as a possible D gene (5 bases). V was cut by 4 bases and J by 3 bases, with 16 bases left in between. This CDR3 has 15 amino acids. Germline-derived CDR1 and CDR2 are SGHNT and YYREEE (reference sequence). The CDR3 DNA follows: TGTGCCAGCAGCACCCCGGGGGGGATCTACTATGGCTACACCTTC. This codes for CASSTPGGIYYGYTF.

The CDR3 spells CASSYRRALPHEKLFF. In DNA form, the CDR3 reads TGTGCCAGCAGTTACCGCAGGGCCCTACCACATGAAAAACTGTTTTTT. This rearrangement joins TRBV27 to TRBJ1-4; TRBD1 is a possible D gene (5 bases). The CDR3 has 16 residues. In germline, CDR1 is MNHEY, CDR2 SMNVEV (reference sequence). V lost 4 bases to trimming and J lost 6 bases, with 18 bases between them.

This clone was recorded only once. This chain links TRBV7-9 with TRBJ1-1; possible D gene TRBD1, 5 bases. This CDR3 comprises 17 residues. Germline V CDR1 and CDR2: SEHNR, FQNEAQ (reference sequence). The V and J ends lost 5 bases and 0 bases respectively, with 19 bases between them. Here the CDR3 DNA reads TGTGCCAGCAGCGCCCCCGTCATCGGACACATGAACACTGAAGCTTTCTTT. Translation: CASSAPVIGHMNTEAFF.